These 19 T cell receptor beta chains came from one sample sequenced in a study of molecular identifiers for immune sequencing clone quantification. From the PCR reads, TCRdb called clonotypes with MiXCR, one entry per CDR3 protein. The table shows 490,000 or so distinct CDR3 sequences, with around 23% occurring only once. Input material: naive CD8+ T cells from blood, with Jurkat cell RNA spiked in. Subset denoted: FACS-sorted CD8+CD4-CCR7+CD45RA+ naive T cells. Receptor source: a human donor in good health. Some libraries in this study had Jurkat cell RNA spiked in.

This clonotype came up a few times. This chain connects TRBV21-1 to TRBJ2-6; the D call of TRBD1 is as the table states it, not checked on the DNA. TRBV21-1 is deemed a pseudogene. This CDR3 has 19 residues. The CDR3: CASSRGGPRAGSGANVLTF. CDR3 DNA sequence: TGTGCCAGCAGCAGGGGGGGGCCCCGAGCGGGCTCTGGGGCCAACGTCCTGACTTTC.

V usage is TRBV7-9 and J usage is TRBJ2-7; 10 positions agree with TRBD1. Trimming cost V 4 bases and J 7 bases; bases outside gene matches: 10. CDR1 and CDR2 from the germline V gene are SEHNR and FQNEAQ (reference sequence). This CDR3 has 15 amino acids. The CDR3 DNA reads TGTGCCAGCAGCTCCCCGGGACAGGGGAGATGGGAGCAGTACTTC. Protein: CASSSPGQGRWEQYF. The entire variable domain, with the rest obtained from reference TRBV7-9 and TRBJ2-7, is as follows: DTGVSQNPRHKITKRGQNVTFRCDPISEHNRLYWYRQTLGQGPEFLTYFQNEAQLEKSRLLSDRFSAERPKGSFSTLEIQRTEQGDSAMYLCASSSPGQGRWEQYFGPGTRLTVT.

The V and J genes are TRBV9 and TRBJ2-3; no reliable D call. The CDR3 runs to 15 residues. Germline loops: CDR1 SGDLS, CDR2 YYNGEE. V lost 0 bases and J lost 0, with 8 bases in between. Here the CDR3 reads CASSVAGISTDTQYF. CDR3 sequence (DNA): TGTGCCAGCAGCGTAGCGGGCATTAGCACAGATACGCAGTATTTT.

This clonotype was observed a few times. The V gene is TRBV7-8, the J gene TRBJ2-1; 7 bases are a match to TRBD2. CDR1 is SGHVS and CDR2 is FQNEAQ in the germline V gene. The CDR3 runs 15 residues. The trim removed 5 bases at V and 4 bases at J, leaving 8 bases unmatched. CDR3 coding DNA: TGTGCCAGCAGCGCACCGGGACTAAGATACAATGAGCAGTTCTTC. It is translated as CASSAPGLRYNEQFF.

The chain recombines TRBV4-3 with TRBJ1-3; D gene unclear. Between the trimmed V and J ends, which lost 1 base and 3 bases, there was a span of 16 bases. Germline V gene sequence: CDR1 LGHNA, CDR2 YSLEER. The CDR3 sequence is 17 residues long. The CDR3 DNA reads as TGCGCCAGCAGCCAAGGTTCAAGGGTAGGAGGTGGAAACACCATATATTTT. Encoded protein: CASSQGSRVGGGNTIYF.

This clonotype was seen a few times. The chain employs TRBV7-9 and TRBJ2-5, with 8 bases identical to TRBD2. The trim removed 5 bases at V and 4 bases at J, leaving 9 bases unmatched. The CDR3 has 15 residues. Germline V gene lookup returns CDR1 SEHNR and CDR2 FQNEAQ (reference sequence). This chain's CDR3 is CASSQIAGRSETQYF. CDR3 nucleotides: TGTGCCAGCAGCCAGATAGCGGGACGATCAGAGACCCAGTACTTC.

Worth noting for this clonotype: This may arise from a read error, as a much more abundant clone is one base away. The chain joins TRBV7-8 to TRBJ2-2, with 8 positions matching TRBD1. V was clipped by 5 bases and J by 4 bases; unmatched bases: 6. Germline V gene sequence: CDR1 SGHVS, CDR2 FQNEAQ. CDR3 size: 15 residues. DNA for the CDR3: TGTGCCAGCAGCGACAGGACAGGGTTCACCGGGGAGCTGTTTTTT. It encodes CASSDRTGFTGELFF.

The V and J genes are TRBV5-1 and TRBJ2-5; 8 bases line up with TRBD2. The CDR3 is 16 residues long. V lost 0 bases and J lost 13; bases outside the gene matches: 17. Per germline, CDR1 SGHRS and CDR2 YFSETQ. CDR3 amino acids: CASSLARAGDEEPPYF. CDR3 coding DNA: TGCGCCAGCAGCTTGGCTCGAGCGGGAGATGAAGAGCCCCCGTACTTC.

The V and J genes are TRBV11-2 and TRBJ2-3; D is unclear. CDR3 size: 17 residues. Germline V gene sequence: CDR1 SGHAT, CDR2 FQNNGV. The V and J ends lost 4 bases and 4 bases respectively, with 21 bases between them. The DNA of the CDR3 is TGTGCCAGCAGCTCCTCGAGCGCTACCGGCGCCGCAGATACGCAGTATTTT. Translation: CASSSSSATGAADTQYF.

In regard to this clonotype: A much larger clone lies a single base off, so this may be a read error. The chain combines TRBV5-1 with TRBJ2-7; TRBD1 matches at 10 bases. Germline V gives CDR1 SGHRS, CDR2 YFSETQ. The CDR3 is made up of 15 amino acids. The CDR3 loop reads CASSTRQGAEYGQYF. The CDR3 DNA is TGCGCCAGCAGCACCCGACAGGGGGCGGAGTACGGGCAGTACTTC.

This clonotype was picked up a small number of times. The chain uses TRBV11-2 and TRBJ2-5; 8 bases align to TRBD1. After removal of 7 bases from V and 5 bases from J, the junction contained 9 bases not matched to a gene. This CDR3 has 14 residues. The germline CDR1 and CDR2 sequences are SGHAT and FQNNGV. CDR3 in DNA: TGTGCCAGCACCCCAGGGGGCGCGTGGGAGACCCAGTACTTC. Translation gives CASTPGGAWETQYF.

The table lists this clonotype with a few counts. The chain has TRBV9 and TRBJ2-2; perhaps TRBD1 as D (6 bases). The CDR3 sequence is 18 residues long. Trimming pared 4 bases from V and 5 bases from J, leaving 24 bases between. In germline, CDR1 is SGDLS, CDR2 YYNGEE. The CDR3 protein is CASSPIRGQGSGTGELFF. In nucleotides, the CDR3 is TGTGCCAGCAGCCCTATTAGAGGGCAGGGGTCGGGGACCGGGGAGCTGTTTTTT.

The chain carries TRBV7-8 and TRBJ2-5; 10 nucleotides align to TRBD2. Unmatched junction bases numbered 6, after V lost 5 bases and J lost 3 bases. The CDR3 is made up of 15 amino acids. The V gene's germline CDR1 is SGHVS and CDR2 FQNEAQ. The CDR3, as DNA: TGTGCCAGCAGCCTACGAGCGGGGGGGGAAGAGACCCAGTACTTC. Translated: CASSLRAGGEETQYF.

This clonotype was counted many times. This chain links TRBV2 with TRBJ1-1; D is ambiguous. Deletions cut 11 bases from V and 2 bases from J, with 18 bases between. The CDR3 has 14 residues. CDR1 and CDR2 from the germline V gene are SNHLY and FYNNEI. This chain's CDR3 is CAGKEFDGNTEAFF. For the CDR3, the DNA is TGTGCCGGAAAAGAATTCGACGGCAACACTGAAGCTTTCTTT.

This chain connects TRBV3-1 to TRBJ2-7; D is possibly TRBD1 (6 bases). From germline, CDR1 is LGHDT and CDR2 YNNKEL (reference sequence). The CDR3 covers 15 residues. The V gene lost 4 bases and the J gene lost 2 bases, with 15 bases spanning the gap. CDR3 loop: CASSPGAAVTYEQYF. CDR3 bases: TGTGCCAGCAGCCCAGGGGCAGCAGTCACCTACGAGCAGTACTTC.

This clonotype was picked up many times. J is TRBJ2-3 and V is TRBV5-1, with 11 bases lining up with TRBD1. CDR1 and CDR2 (germline): SGHRS, YFSETQ. The CDR3 has 16 amino acids. Unmatched junction bases numbered 7, after V lost 4 bases and J lost 3 bases. The CDR3 protein is CASSTWTGGATDTQYF. Written as DNA, the CDR3 is TGCGCCAGCAGCACGTGGACAGGGGGCGCGACAGATACGCAGTATTTT.

The V gene is TRBV3-1, the J gene TRBJ2-7; weak D call: TRBD1 (6 bases). This CDR3 contains 12 residues. V was pared by 1 base and J by 11 bases, with 12 bases between. Germline loops: CDR1 LGHDT, CDR2 YNNKEL (reference sequence). For the CDR3, the DNA is TGTGCCAGCAGCCAAGGTACCGCAGGGGAGTACTTC. As protein: CASSQGTAGEYF.

In this sample, this clonotype turned up a few times. This rearrangement joins TRBV6-2 or TRBV6-3 to TRBJ2-7, with 7 bases aligning to TRBD2. V lost 5 bases and J lost 3; bases outside the gene matches: 10. The CDR3 loop spans 15 amino acids. Germline assignment: CDR1 MNHEY and CDR2 SVGEGT. CDR3 region: CASSPSTSKGYEQYF. The CDR3 nucleotides read TGTGCCAGCAGTCCCTCGACTAGCAAAGGCTACGAGCAGTACTTC.

There are a few counts of this clonotype. The rearrangement joins TRBV27 to TRBJ2-3; the D is unclear. CDR1 is MNHEY and CDR2 is SMNVEV in the germline V gene (reference sequence). The V end was cut by 2 bases, the J end by 2 bases, with 11 bases between. The CDR3 has 15 amino acids. The CDR3 region is CASSLRVPTTDTQYF. The DNA of the CDR3 is TGTGCCAGCAGTTTAAGGGTGCCAACCACAGATACGCAGTATTTT.